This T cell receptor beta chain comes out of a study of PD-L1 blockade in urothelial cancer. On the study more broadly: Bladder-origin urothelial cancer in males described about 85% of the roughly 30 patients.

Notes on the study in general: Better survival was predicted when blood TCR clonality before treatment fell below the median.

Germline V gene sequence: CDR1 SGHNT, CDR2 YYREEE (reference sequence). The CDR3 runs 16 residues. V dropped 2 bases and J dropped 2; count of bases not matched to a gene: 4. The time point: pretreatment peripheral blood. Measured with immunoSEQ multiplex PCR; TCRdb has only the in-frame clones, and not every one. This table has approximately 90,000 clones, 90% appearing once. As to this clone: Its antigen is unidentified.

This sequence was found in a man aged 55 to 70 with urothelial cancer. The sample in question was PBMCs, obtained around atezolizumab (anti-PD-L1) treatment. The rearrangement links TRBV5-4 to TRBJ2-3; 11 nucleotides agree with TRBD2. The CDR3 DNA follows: TGTGCCAGCAGCTTTCGACTAGCGGGGATCACAGATACGCAGTATTTT. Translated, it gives CASSFRLAGITDTQYF.